This is a list of T cell receptor beta chains from one sample in a study of tumor-infiltrating lymphocytes in localized non-small cell lung cancer. Using immunoSEQ multiplex PCR, the repertoire was profiled, and TCRdb retains in-frame clones only, with some absent. This table has 14,000 to 15,000 clones, roughly 81% appearing once. Specimen: lung tumor tissue. The receptor set was obtained from a human donor with non-small cell lung cancer. CDR3s include the opening cysteine and the closing phenylalanine or tryptophan. D genes are given only for firm matches. For some rows the clone size is stated as once, few or many, or as a class when expanded; others skip it.

d_gene,v_gene,abundance,j_gene,CDR3aa,CDR3nt
NA,TRBV18,NA,TRBJ1-2,CASSPGDNYGYTF,TGTGCCAGCTCACCCGGGGATAACTATGGCTACACCTTC
NA,TRBV5-4,NA,TRBJ2-3,CASSSEADTQYF,TGTGCCAGCAGCTCGGAGGCAGATACGCAGTATTTT
NA,TRBV25-1,NA,TRBJ2-1,CASTSVDSYNEQFF,TGTGCCAGCACTAGCGTCGACTCCTACAATGAGCAGTTCTTC
NA,TRBV19,once,TRBJ1-2,CASTTGSGYGYTF,TGTGCCAGTACTACAGGGTCTGGCTATGGCTACACCTTC
NA,TRBV10-3,NA,TRBJ1-2,CAISELSGALGYTF,TGTGCCATCAGTGAGTTGTCCGGGGCTCTTGGCTACACCTTC
NA,TRBV27,NA,TRBJ1-2,CASSLYGGGVNYGYTF,TGTGCCAGCAGTTTATACGGCGGTGGGGTTAACTATGGCTACACCTTC
NA,TRBV19,NA,TRBJ2-7,CASSIRDGSYEQYF,TGTGCCAGTAGTATCCGGGACGGCTCCTACGAGCAGTACTTC
NA,TRBV7-2,NA,TRBJ1-4,CASSSPGGREKLFF,TGTGCCAGCAGCTCACCGGGGGGGCGTGAAAAACTGTTTTTT
NA,TRBV7-2,NA,TRBJ2-7,CASSLYGRGEQYF,TGTGCCAGCAGCTTATATGGCCGGGGCGAGCAGTACTTC
NA,TRBV29-1,NA,TRBJ2-2,CSVGLSAGRTGELFF,TGCAGCGTTGGTCTTTCGGCAGGGAGGACCGGGGAGCTGTTTTTT
NA,TRBV4-1,NA,TRBJ1-2,CASSQDIGGFVYRYTF,TGCGCCAGCAGCCAAGATATCGGCGGCTTCGTGTATCGCTACACCTTC
NA,TRBV6-4,NA,TRBJ1-1,CASSEDSASTEAFF,TGTGCCAGCAGTGAAGACAGTGCGAGCACTGAAGCTTTCTTT
NA,TRBV4-3,once,TRBJ1-2,CASSQGNYGYTF,TGCGCCAGCAGCCAAGGGAACTATGGCTACACCTTC
TRBD2,TRBV13,few,TRBJ2-3,CASSLRAGGPGDTQYF,TGTGCCAGCAGCTTAAGAGCGGGAGGGCCCGGGGATACGCAGTATTTT
NA,TRBV30,NA,TRBJ1-2,CAWSTFGVGYTF,TGTGCCTGGTCCACCTTTGGAGTAGGCTACACCTTC
NA,TRBV11-3,NA,TRBJ1-5,CASSFGGGSNQPQHF,TGTGCCAGCAGCTTTGGAGGGGGATCCAATCAGCCCCAGCATTTT
NA,TRBV27,NA,TRBJ2-3,CASSLSRRGTDTQYF,TGTGCCAGCAGTTTATCCAGGAGAGGGACAGATACGCAGTATTTT
NA,TRBV28,NA,TRBJ2-7,CASRGTGTLYEQYF,TGTGCCAGCAGGGGTACCGGGACTCTCTACGAGCAGTACTTC
TRBD1,TRBV11-3,NA,TRBJ2-2,CASSARTGMYTGELFF,TGTGCCAGCAGCGCCCGGACAGGGATGTACACCGGGGAGCTGTTTTTT
NA,TRBV19,NA,TRBJ2-1,CASREGVSSYNEQFF,TGTGCCAGTAGGGAAGGGGTTTCATCCTACAATGAGCAGTTCTTC
TRBD1,TRBV5-1,NA,TRBJ1-3,CASSLVGQVGGNTIYF,TGCGCCAGCAGCTTGGTTGGACAGGTCGGGGGAAACACCATATATTTT
TRBD2,TRBV5-4,NA,TRBJ2-7,CASSPPLRGGVYEQYF,TGTGCCAGCAGCCCCCCCTTACGGGGAGGGGTCTACGAGCAGTACTTC
TRBD1,TRBV19,NA,TRBJ1-5,CASSTTTGQGGQPQHF,TGTGCCAGTAGCACTACCACCGGACAGGGGGGGCAGCCCCAGCATTTT
NA,TRBV5-6,NA,TRBJ1-5,CASSPGRNQPQHF,TGTGCCAGCAGCCCCGGGAGGAATCAGCCCCAGCATTTT
NA,TRBV6-5,NA,TRBJ2-2,CASVGDTGELFF,TGTGCCAGCGTAGGGGACACCGGGGAGCTGTTTTTT
TRBD1,TRBV5-1,NA,TRBJ2-5,CASSSQGARQETQYF,TGCGCCAGCAGCTCACAGGGGGCCCGCCAAGAGACCCAGTACTTC
NA,TRBV6-5,few,TRBJ2-1,CASSYSRGGHEQFF,TGTGCCAGCAGTTACTCTCGAGGGGGGCATGAGCAGTTCTTC
NA,TRBV29-1,NA,TRBJ1-2,CSVAGRGGYGYTF,TGCAGCGTTGCAGGTCGGGGCGGCTATGGCTACACCTTC